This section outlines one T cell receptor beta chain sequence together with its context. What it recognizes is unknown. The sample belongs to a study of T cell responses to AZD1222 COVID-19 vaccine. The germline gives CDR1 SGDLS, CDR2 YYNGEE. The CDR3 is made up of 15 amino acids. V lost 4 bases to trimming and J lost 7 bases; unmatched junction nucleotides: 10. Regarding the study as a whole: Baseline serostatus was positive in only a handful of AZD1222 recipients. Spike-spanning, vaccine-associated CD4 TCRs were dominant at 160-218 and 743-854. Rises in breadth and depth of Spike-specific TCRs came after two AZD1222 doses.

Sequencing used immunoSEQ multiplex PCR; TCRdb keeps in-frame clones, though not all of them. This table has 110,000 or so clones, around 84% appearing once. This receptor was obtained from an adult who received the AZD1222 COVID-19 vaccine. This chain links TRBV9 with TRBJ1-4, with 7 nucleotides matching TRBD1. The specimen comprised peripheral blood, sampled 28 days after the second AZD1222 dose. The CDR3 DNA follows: TGTGCCAGCAGCCCCCAGACAGGGAGGGTTGAAAAACTGTTTTTT. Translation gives CASSPQTGRVEKLFF. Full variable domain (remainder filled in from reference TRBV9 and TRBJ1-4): DSGVTQTPKHLITATGQRVTLRCSPRSGDLSVYWYQQSLDQGLQFLIQYYNGEERAKGNILERFSAQQFPDLHSELNLSSLELGDSALYFCASSPQTGRVEKLFFGSGTQLSVL.